Below, 2 T cell receptor beta chains from the same sample are listed, as sequenced in a study of shared clonotypes between healthy human individuals. The repertoire was sequenced with immunoSEQ multiplex PCR; TCRdb's copy has only in-frame clones and lacks some. Seen here are more than 2,000,000 clones, approximately 95% observed once, and the top ten hold under 0.45%. The sample consisted of naive CD4+ T cells from PBMCs. This sample's subset: CD45RA+ positively selected. The receptors were sampled from a man between 18 and 35 years old in good health. Some clones in this sample may be carry-over from other donors' samples.

The chain uses TRBV5-1 and TRBJ1-1; no definite D call. Trimming took 4 bases from V and 8 from J, leaving 15 bases between them. CDR1 and CDR2 (germline): SGHRS, YFSETQ. CDR3 length equals 13 residues. In DNA form, the CDR3 reads TGCGCCAGCAGCACGGGCCCGGGTGAAGAAGCTTTCTTT. Amino acid sequence: CASSTGPGEEAFF. The full variable domain, rest sourced from reference TRBV5-1 and TRBJ1-1, is KAGVTQTPRYLIKTRGQQVTLSCSPISGHRSVSWYQQTPGQGLQFLFEYFSETQRNKGNFPGRFSGRQFSNSRSEMNVSTLELGDSALYLCASSTGPGEEAFFGQGTRLTVV.

The J gene is TRBJ2-5, the V gene TRBV9, with TRBD1 matching over 7 bases. CDR1 and CDR2 from the germline V gene are SGDLS and YYNGEE. This CDR3 comprises 16 residues. V shed 2 bases, J shed 7 bases, and the junction held 14 bases outside the gene matches. As DNA, the CDR3 is TGTGCCAGCAGCGTGGCCGGGGACAGCAGCCTAGGGACCCAGTACTTC. It specifies CASSVAGDSSLGTQYF.